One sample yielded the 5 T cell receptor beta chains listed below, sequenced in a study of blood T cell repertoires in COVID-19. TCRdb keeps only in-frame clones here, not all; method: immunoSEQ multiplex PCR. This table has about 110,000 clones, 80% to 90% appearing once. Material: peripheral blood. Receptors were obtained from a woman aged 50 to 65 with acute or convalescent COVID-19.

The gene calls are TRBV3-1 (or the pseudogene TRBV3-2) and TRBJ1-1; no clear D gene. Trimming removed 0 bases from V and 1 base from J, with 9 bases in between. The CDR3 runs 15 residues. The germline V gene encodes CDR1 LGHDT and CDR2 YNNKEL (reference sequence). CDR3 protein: CASSQDGRANTEAFF. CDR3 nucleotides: TGTGCCAGCAGCCAAGATGGGAGAGCGAACACTGAAGCTTTCTTT.

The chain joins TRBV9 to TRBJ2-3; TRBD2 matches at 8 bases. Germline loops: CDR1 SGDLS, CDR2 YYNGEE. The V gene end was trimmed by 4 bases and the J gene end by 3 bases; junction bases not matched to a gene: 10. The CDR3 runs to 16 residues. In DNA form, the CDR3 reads TGTGCCAGCAGCCCCTTGTTTGGCGGGAGGACAGATACGCAGTATTTT. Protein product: CASSPLFGGRTDTQYF.

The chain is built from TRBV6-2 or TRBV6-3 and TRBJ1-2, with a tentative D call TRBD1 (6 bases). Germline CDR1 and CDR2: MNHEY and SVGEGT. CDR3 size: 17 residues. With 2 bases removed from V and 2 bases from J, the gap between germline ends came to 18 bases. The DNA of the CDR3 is TGTGCCAGCAGTTACAGGCCCACAGGGAAAGGGAACTATGGCTACACCTTC. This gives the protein CASSYRPTGKGNYGYTF.

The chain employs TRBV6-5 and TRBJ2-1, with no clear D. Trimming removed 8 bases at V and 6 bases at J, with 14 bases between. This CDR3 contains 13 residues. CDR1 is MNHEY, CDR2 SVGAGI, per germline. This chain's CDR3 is CASQYYGSNEQFF. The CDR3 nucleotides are TGTGCCAGCCAGTACTATGGAAGCAATGAGCAGTTCTTC.

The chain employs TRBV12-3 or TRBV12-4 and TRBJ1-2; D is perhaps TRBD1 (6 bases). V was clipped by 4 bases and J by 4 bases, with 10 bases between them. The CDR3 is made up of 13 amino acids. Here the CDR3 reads CASSSGQSYGYTF. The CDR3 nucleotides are TGTGCCAGCAGTTCAGGACAGAGCTATGGCTACACCTTC.